These T cell receptor beta chains were read from a single sample in a study of CD8+ T cells in alopecia areata. Profiled with immunoSEQ multiplex PCR; TCRdb holds only in-frame clones, not every one. The profile shows approximately 100,000 clones, under 90% of them singletons. Sequencing used CD8+ T cells sorted from blood, obtained at roughly week 30, from a patient treated with tofacitinib. The receptors come from a human donor with alopecia areata. Both conserved end residues are part of each CDR3. A D gene is named only where the DNA matches it firmly. A row's size may be missing; if present it is once, few, many or a size class.

clone_size | d_call | j_call | v_call | cdr3_aa | cdr3_nt
- | TRBD2 | TRBJ2-1 | TRBV19 | CASSIVWSSGIGEQFF | TGTGCCAGTAGTATAGTCTGGTCTAGCGGGATTGGTGAGCAGTTCTTC
- | - | TRBJ2-7 | TRBV4-1 | CASSAGSGGYEQYF | TGCGCCAGTAGCGCGGGATCCGGAGGTTACGAGCAGTACTTC
once | - | TRBJ1-1 | TRBV6-5 | CASRQQGLNTEAFF | TGTGCCAGCAGACAACAGGGTCTGAACACTGAAGCTTTCTTT
- | - | TRBJ2-7 | TRBV29-1 | CSVEGLATMGEQYF | TGCAGCGTTGAAGGGCTAGCCACGATGGGCGAGCAGTACTTC
- | - | TRBJ2-2 | TRBV19 | CASSIVPATGELFF | TGTGCCAGTAGTATCGTCCCAGCCACCGGGGAGCTGTTTTTT
- | - | TRBJ1-2 | TRBV9 | CASSGRDGSGKGYGYTF | TGTGCCAGCAGCGGACGGGACGGATCCGGCAAAGGCTATGGCTACACCTTC
once | TRBD2 | TRBJ2-7 | TRBV7-8 | CASMEPAGGINEQYF | TGTGCCAGCATGGAACCGGCGGGAGGGATCAACGAGCAGTACTTC
- | - | TRBJ2-3 | TRBV7-8 | CASSLDWVQDTQYF | TGTGCCAGCAGCCTCGACTGGGTCCAAGATACGCAGTATTTT
few | - | TRBJ2-3 | TRBV4-1 | CASSQEGLATDTQYF | TGCGCCAGCAGCCAAGAAGGTCTAGCGACAGATACGCAGTATTTT
- | - | TRBJ2-3 | TRBV7-9 | CASSPDNRDTQYF | TGTGCCAGCAGCCCCGACAATCGCGATACGCAGTATTTT
- | - | TRBJ2-7 | TRBV4-1 | CASSQDRDLLSSYEQYF | TGCGCCAGCAGCCAAGATCGGGATCTCCTATCCTCCTACGAGCAGTACTTC
- | - | TRBJ2-7 | TRBV9 | CASSVGASYEQYF | TGTGCCAGCAGCGTGGGGGCTTCCTACGAGCAGTACTTC
once | TRBD1 | TRBJ2-6 | TRBV7-9 | CASSSDRAPSGANVLTF | TGTGCCAGCAGCTCGGACAGGGCACCCTCTGGGGCCAACGTCCTGACTTTC
few | - | TRBJ2-2 | TRBV19 | CASSIDPRGTGELFF | TGTGCCAGTAGTATAGATCCGCGCGGGACCGGGGAGCTGTTTTTT
- | TRBD2 | TRBJ2-7 | TRBV5-6 | CASSNVAGGYEQYF | TGTGCCAGCAGCAACGTAGCGGGAGGGTACGAGCAGTACTTC
- | TRBD1 | TRBJ2-3 | TRBV19 | CASLDRGPTDTQYF | TGTGCCAGTTTGGACAGGGGGCCTACAGATACGCAGTATTTT
- | - | TRBJ2-2 | TRBV27 | CASSFSGELFF | TGTGCCAGCAGTTTCTCCGGGGAGCTGTTTTTT
- | - | TRBJ2-5 | TRBV29-1 | CSVGVRGGGEETQYF | TGCAGCGTTGGAGTAAGGGGAGGGGGCGAGGAGACCCAGTACTTC
- | TRBD2 | TRBJ2-1 | TRBV5-5 | CASSPGLAGGPGRNEQFF | TGTGCCAGCAGTCCTGGACTAGCGGGGGGGCCTGGAAGGAATGAGCAGTTCTTC
- | - | TRBJ2-7 | TRBV29-1 | CSVESRDKKYEQYF | TGCAGCGTTGAAAGCCGGGACAAAAAATACGAGCAGTACTTC
- | - | TRBJ2-7 | TRBV5-6 | CASSLVGGHLAYEQYF | TGTGCCAGCAGCTTGGTTGGAGGGCACCTGGCCTACGAGCAGTACTTC
- | - | TRBJ2-3 | TRBV6-6 | CASSYSGGDTQYF | TGTGCCAGCAGTTACTCCGGTGGAGATACGCAGTATTTT
once | - | TRBJ1-4 | TRBV2 | CASSDGTAMSNEKLFF | TGTGCCAGCAGTGACGGAACAGCGATGTCTAATGAAAAACTGTTTTTT
- | TRBD2 | TRBJ2-7 | TRBV7-9 | CASAGGSYEQYF | TGTGCCAGCGCGGGCGGGAGCTACGAGCAGTACTTC